This T cell receptor beta chain was recorded in a study of blood T cell repertoires in COVID-19. Trimming removed 2 bases at V and 6 bases at J, with 14 bases between. The length of the CDR3 is 15 residues. Germline CDR1 and CDR2: SGHVS and FQNEAQ. TCRdb's table, derived via immunoSEQ multiplex PCR, lists solely in-frame clones and lacks some. Of 200,000 to 300,000 clones detected, approximately 86% appear once; the ten largest clones hold under 2.5%. The sequence came from a man between 25 and 39 years old with active or convalescent COVID-19. Sequenced material: peripheral blood. The gene calls are TRBV7-8 and TRBJ2-1, with D perhaps TRBD1 (6 bases). The CDR3 loop is CASSLTGFAGNEQFF. CDR3 DNA sequence: TGTGCCAGCAGCTTAACAGGGTTCGCAGGCAATGAGCAGTTCTTC. Full variable domain (rest looked up from reference TRBV7-8 and TRBJ2-1): GAGVSQSPRYKVAKRGQDVALRCDPISGHVSLFWYQQALGQGPEFLTYFQNEAQLDKSGLPSDRFFAERPEGSVSTLKIQRTQQEDSAVYLCASSLTGFAGNEQFFGPGTRLTVL.